Below, 30 T cell receptor beta chains from the same sample are listed, as sequenced in a study of T cell responses to AZD1222 COVID-19 vaccine. TCRdb keeps only in-frame clones here, not all; method: immunoSEQ multiplex PCR. The sample includes around 71,000 clones, about 80% of them seen just once. This specimen consisted of peripheral blood, obtained 28 days after the second AZD1222 dose. The receptors originated from an adult who received the AZD1222 COVID-19 vaccine.

The chain combines TRBV28 with TRBJ1-2, with 9 bases aligning to TRBD1. Germline V gene sequence: CDR1 MDHEN, CDR2 SYDVKM. Trimming removed 8 bases from V and 4 bases from J; junction bases left unmatched: 11. This CDR3 is 15 amino acids long. In DNA, the CDR3 is TGTGCCAGCGGGTCAGGGACAGGGTATCTCTATGGCTACACCTTC. Translating it yields CASGSGTGYLYGYTF.

The chain links TRBV20-1 to TRBJ1-2; D ambiguous. V was shortened by 4 bases and J by 6 bases, with 9 bases between the two germline ends. Germline CDR1 DFQATT, CDR2 SNEGSKA (reference sequence). The CDR3 covers 11 residues. The CDR3 coding sequence is TGCAGTGCTATAAACATAAATGGCTACACCTTC. It encodes CSAININGYTF.

In this sample, this clone turned up a few times. The chain employs TRBV7-8 and TRBJ1-1; D remains ambiguous. Trimming removed 4 bases from V and 4 bases from J, with 16 bases in between. Looked up from germline, CDR1 is SGHVS and CDR2 is FQNEAQ. CDR3 length equals 15 residues. This chain's CDR3 is CASSWEPFRVTEAFF. CDR3 coding DNA: TGTGCCAGCAGCTGGGAACCCTTTCGGGTCACTGAAGCTTTCTTT.

This clone was counted only a few times. CDR3 nucleotide sequence: TGCGCCAGCACTCAGTCAGATACGCAGTATTTT. Protein product: CASTQSDTQYF. The chain employs TRBV5-1 and TRBJ2-3; D unclear. Looked up from germline, CDR1 is SGHRS and CDR2 is YFSETQ. Trimming took off 6 bases at V and 4 bases at J, with 6 bases between the two ends. The CDR3 covers 11 residues.

This chain connects TRBV19 to TRBJ1-5; D is unresolved. CDR1 is LNHDA, CDR2 SQIVND, per germline (reference sequence). CDR3 size: 15 residues. With 10 bases removed from V and 1 base from J, the gap between germline ends came to 17 bases. The CDR3 spells CATPRMGLSNQPQHF. The CDR3 nucleotides read TGTGCCACCCCTCGGATGGGATTAAGCAATCAGCCCCAGCATTTT.

CDR3 loop: CASSVDEGTSGELFF. The CDR3, as DNA: TGTGCCAGCAGCGTAGATGAGGGGACGAGCGGGGAGCTGTTTTTT. V usage is TRBV9 and J usage is TRBJ2-2; TRBD1 or TRBD2 may be the D gene (5 bases each). The V gene lost 0 bases and the J gene lost 7 bases, with 13 bases spanning the gap. Germline V gives CDR1 SGDLS, CDR2 YYNGEE. The CDR3 has 15 residues.

V usage is TRBV5-4 and J usage is TRBJ1-3, with no clear D. The V end lost 0 bases, the J end lost 2 bases, and 9 bases lay between the germline ends. CDR1 and CDR2 from the germline V gene are SGHNT and YYREEE (reference sequence). This CDR3 spans 15 amino acids. The CDR3 sequence: CASSLDQNAGNTIYF. The CDR3 nucleotides are TGTGCCAGCAGCTTGGATCAGAACGCTGGAAACACCATATATTTT.

V and J are TRBV7-8 and TRBJ2-1; 9 nucleotides line up with TRBD1. With 4 bases clipped from V and 0 bases from J, the junction kept 4 bases outside the gene matches. Germline V gene lookup returns CDR1 SGHVS and CDR2 FQNEAQ. The CDR3 runs 16 residues. CDR3 sequence: CASSSGQGSSYNEQFF. The CDR3 DNA is TGTGCCAGCAGCTCAGGACAGGGGAGCTCCTACAATGAGCAGTTCTTC. Full variable domain (rest looked up from reference TRBV7-8 and TRBJ2-1): GAGVSQSPRYKVAKRGQDVALRCDPISGHVSLFWYQQALGQGPEFLTYFQNEAQLDKSGLPSDRFFAERPEGSVSTLKIQRTQQEDSAVYLCASSSGQGSSYNEQFFGPGTRLTVL.

The rearrangement links TRBV4-1 to TRBJ1-2; TRBD1 might be the D (5 bases). This CDR3 region has 16 residues. Per the germline V gene, CDR1 is MGHRA and CDR2 is YSYEKL. Trimming left V 1 base short and J 7 bases short, with 19 bases between. DNA of the CDR3: TGCGCCAGCAGCCAAGGACCCCTGGCAGGGTTTAGTGGCTACACCTTC. Its translation is CASSQGPLAGFSGYTF.

Here the CDR3 DNA reads TGTGCCACCCGCTTCGGTCGTGGCAATCAGCCCCAGCATTTT. Encoded protein: CATRFGRGNQPQHF. The J gene is TRBJ1-5, the V gene TRBV19; the D is unclear. The length of the CDR3 is 14 residues. The V gene lost 10 bases and the J gene lost 2 bases, with 15 bases spanning the gap. CDR1 and CDR2 (germline): LNHDA, SQIVND (reference sequence).

The gene calls are TRBV18 and TRBJ1-1; D is uncertain. The CDR3 contains 14 residues. Germline V gives CDR1 KGHSH, CDR2 LQKENI. The V end lost 3 bases, the J end lost 7 bases, and 15 bases lay between the germline ends. In DNA form, the CDR3 reads TGTGCCAGCTCACCGGAAAGGACCTCCATTGAAGCTTTCTTT. Its protein is CASSPERTSIEAFF.

This clone appeared a single time. The V gene is TRBV15, the J gene TRBJ2-6; D is unresolved. Germline lookup yields CDR1 LNHNV and CDR2 YYDKDF (reference sequence). The CDR3 has 16 residues. The germline V and J ends were trimmed by 0 bases and 0 bases, with 6 bases remaining between them. CDR3 nucleotides: TGTGCCACCAGCAGAGACACTTCCTCTGGGGCCAACGTCCTGACTTTC. As protein: CATSRDTSSGANVLTF.

J is TRBJ1-5 and V is TRBV2, with a tentative D call TRBD1 (6 bases). In germline, CDR1 is SNHLY, CDR2 FYNNEI. With 7 bases removed from V and 8 bases from J, the gap between germline ends came to 18 bases. The CDR3 totals 14 residues. CDR3 coding DNA: TGTGCCAGCAATAAGGGGGGAACAATCGAGCCCCAGCATTTT. Protein: CASNKGGTIEPQHF.

The chain recombines TRBV6-6 with TRBJ1-1; 7 nucleotides line up with TRBD1. Unmatched junction bases numbered 3, after V lost 0 bases and J lost 2 bases. This CDR3 contains 15 residues. Germline CDR1 and CDR2: MNHNY and SVGAGI (reference sequence). The CDR3 region is CASSYSTGINTEAFF. The CDR3 bases are TGTGCCAGCAGTTACTCGACAGGGATTAACACTGAAGCTTTCTTT.

This chain uses TRBV5-1 with TRBJ2-1; tentatively, D is TRBD2 (6 bases). The CDR3 contains 15 residues. The V end lost 2 bases, the J end lost 0 bases, and 9 bases lay between the germline ends. Germline loops: CDR1 SGHRS, CDR2 YFSETQ. The CDR3 region is CASSFGSSSYNEQFF. Written as DNA, the CDR3 is TGCGCCAGCAGCTTCGGGAGCAGCTCCTACAATGAGCAGTTCTTC.

The V call is TRBV3-1 (or the pseudogene TRBV3-2), the J call TRBJ2-5, with 9 bases identical to TRBD2. Germline CDR1 reads LGHDT; CDR2 reads YNNKEL (reference sequence). J gave up 7 bases and V 5 bases, and 14 bases lay outside the gene matches. The CDR3 sequence is 16 residues long. CDR3 DNA sequence: TGTGCCAGCAGCAACAGGATGGCGGGGGGGCTTGGGACCCAGTACTTC. Its translation: CASSNRMAGGLGTQYF.

The chain has TRBV5-1 and TRBJ2-7; D may be TRBD1 (6 bases). V was pared by 2 bases and J by 0 bases, with 12 bases between. The CDR3 totals 15 residues. Germline-derived CDR1 and CDR2 are SGHRS and YFSETQ. This CDR3 reads CASSLGQRSSYEQYF. The CDR3 DNA reads as TGCGCCAGCAGCTTAGGACAGAGAAGCTCCTACGAGCAGTACTTC.

This clone was picked up one time. V usage is TRBV12-3 or TRBV12-4 and J usage is TRBJ1-6; the D is unclear. CDR3 length: 13 amino acids. V was shortened by 6 bases and J by 8 bases, with 11 bases between the two germline ends. In DNA form, the CDR3 reads TGTGCCAGCAGAACCGGGAATGATTCACCCCTCCACTTT. It specifies CASRTGNDSPLHF.

The chain is built from TRBV7-6 and TRBJ2-2; weak D call: TRBD2 (7 bases). V gave up 0 bases and J gave up 5 bases, with 19 bases separating them. This CDR3 contains 18 residues. Germline CDR1 and CDR2: SGHVS and FNYEAQ. Here the CDR3 reads CASSLAGASGGLTGELFF. CDR3 nucleotides: TGTGCCAGCAGCTTAGCTGGAGCCTCGGGGGGCCTGACCGGGGAGCTGTTTTTT.

The chain joins TRBV14 to TRBJ1-1; 8 nucleotides match TRBD1. The ends lost 2 bases at V and 3 bases at J; junction bases unmatched: 14. Germline CDR1 reads SGHDN; CDR2 reads FVKESK. The CDR3 covers 18 residues. The DNA of the CDR3 is TGTGCCAGCAGCCAATTTCGGACAGGGCGTCTCAAGGACACTGAAGCTTTCTTT. Its translation: CASSQFRTGRLKDTEAFF.

This chain links TRBV19 with TRBJ2-3; D ambiguous. The germline V gene has CDR1 LNHDA and CDR2 SQIVND (reference sequence). Trimming stripped 3 bases from V and 0 bases from J, with 7 bases between. The CDR3 consists of 14 residues. The CDR3 loop reads CASSIRDSTDTQYF. CDR3 nucleotides: TGTGCCAGTAGTATTCGAGATAGCACAGATACGCAGTATTTT.

The V call is TRBV7-2, the J call TRBJ2-3, with D possibly being TRBD2 (5 bases). The CDR3 loop spans 12 amino acids. V lost 5 bases and J lost 6, with 9 bases in between. Per germline, CDR1 SGHTA and CDR2 FQGNSA. CDR3 bases: TGTGCCAGCAGCCCCCGGAGGGATACGCAGTATTTT. Amino acid sequence: CASSPRRDTQYF.

The V call is TRBV7-9, the J call TRBJ1-6; a possible D gene is TRBD1 (6 bases). The CDR3 sequence is 14 residues long. The V end was cut by 5 bases, the J end by 11 bases, with 16 bases between. CDR1 SEHNR and CDR2 FQNEAQ come from the germline V gene (reference sequence). CDR3 nucleotides: TGTGCCAGCAGCATAGAAGGGGGGACCACACCCCTCCACTTT. Protein sequence: CASSIEGGTTPLHF.

The chain recombines TRBV10-1 with TRBJ2-2, with no clear D. Germline assignment: CDR1 WNHNN and CDR2 SYGVQD (reference sequence). This CDR3 is built from 13 residues. V gave up 4 bases and J gave up 6 bases, with 9 bases separating them. In DNA, the CDR3 is TGCGCCAGCAGTGCTTATAAGGCCGGGGAGCTGTTTTTT. Its translation: CASSAYKAGELFF.

The V call is TRBV30, the J call TRBJ1-2; 8 bases agree with TRBD1. The J segment lost 4 bases and the V segment lost 4 bases, leaving 8 bases of the junction unmatched. CDR1 GTSNPN and CDR2 SVGIG come from the germline V gene (reference sequence). The CDR3 spans 14 residues. The CDR3 region has the DNA TGTGCCTGGACAACCAAACAGGGGGGCTATGGCTACACCTTC. Protein: CAWTTKQGGYGYTF.

V usage is TRBV11-2 and J usage is TRBJ2-1; D is unresolved. CDR1 SGHAT and CDR2 FQNNGV come from the germline V gene. Trimming shortened V by 0 bases and J by 5 bases, and 8 bases separated the two germline ends. The length of the CDR3 is 14 residues. CDR3 nucleotide sequence: TGTGCCAGCAGCTTAGATGGTCGGGACAATGAGCAGTTCTTC. Protein: CASSLDGRDNEQFF. Complete variable domain (other parts from reference TRBV11-2 and TRBJ2-1): EAGVAQSPRYKIIEKRQSVAFWCNPISGHATLYWYQQILGQGPKLLIQFQNNGVVDDSQLPKDRFSAERLKGVDSTLKIQPAKLEDSAVYLCASSLDGRDNEQFFGPGTRLTVL.

J is TRBJ2-1 and V is TRBV3-1 (or the pseudogene TRBV3-2); D possibly corresponds to TRBD2 (6 bases). Germline V gene lookup returns CDR1 LGHDT and CDR2 YNNKEL (reference sequence). The ends were cut back, 4 bases at V and 5 bases at J, with 18 bases in the middle. This CDR3 contains 16 residues. The CDR3 DNA follows: TGTGCCAGCAGCCTTCAAGGAGGGGCTAGAAACAATGAGCAGTTCTTC. It specifies CASSLQGGARNNEQFF.

The rearrangement links TRBV4-1 to TRBJ1-6, with TRBD1 identical over 9 bases. With V trimmed by 0 bases and J by 9 bases, 6 bases remained unmatched. Germline V gene data show CDR1 as MGHRA and CDR2 as YSYEKL. The CDR3 is made up of 16 amino acids. The CDR3 coding sequence is TGCGCCAGCAGCCAAGAACCGGGACAGGGAGGTTCACCCCTCCACTTT. Translation: CASSQEPGQGGSPLHF.

The V call is TRBV2, the J call TRBJ2-1; D perhaps matches TRBD2 (5 bases). Germline V lookup: CDR1 SNHLY, CDR2 FYNNEI. V lost 2 bases to trimming and J lost 0 bases, with 17 bases between them. CDR3 size: 18 residues. CDR3 in amino acids: CASSEILVWGVSYNEQFF. The CDR3 region has the DNA TGTGCCAGCAGTGAAATTCTAGTCTGGGGAGTCTCCTACAATGAGCAGTTCTTC.

The chain couples TRBV5-4 to TRBJ2-3; D is unresolved. Germline V gene lookup returns CDR1 SGHNT and CDR2 YYREEE (reference sequence). Trimming stripped 6 bases from V and 2 bases from J, with 16 bases between. The CDR3 totals 15 residues. Here the CDR3 reads CASTSDPVNTDTQYF. The DNA of the CDR3 is TGTGCCAGCACCTCCGACCCAGTCAACACAGATACGCAGTATTTT.